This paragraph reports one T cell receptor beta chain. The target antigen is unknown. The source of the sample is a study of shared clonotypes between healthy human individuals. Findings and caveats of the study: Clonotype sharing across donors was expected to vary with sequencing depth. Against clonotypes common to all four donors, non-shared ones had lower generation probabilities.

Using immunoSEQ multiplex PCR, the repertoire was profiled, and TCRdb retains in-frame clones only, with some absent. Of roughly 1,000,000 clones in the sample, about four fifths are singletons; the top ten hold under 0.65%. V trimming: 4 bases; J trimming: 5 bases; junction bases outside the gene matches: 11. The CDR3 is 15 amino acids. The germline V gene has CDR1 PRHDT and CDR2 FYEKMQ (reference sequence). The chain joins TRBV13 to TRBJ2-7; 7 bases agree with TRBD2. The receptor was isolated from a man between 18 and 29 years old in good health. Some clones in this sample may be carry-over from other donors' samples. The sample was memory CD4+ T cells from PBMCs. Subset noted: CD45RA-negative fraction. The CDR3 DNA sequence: TGTGCCAGCAGCTCGTTCGCGGGAGAAGGTAACGAGCAGTACTTC. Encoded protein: CASSSFAGEGNEQYF.